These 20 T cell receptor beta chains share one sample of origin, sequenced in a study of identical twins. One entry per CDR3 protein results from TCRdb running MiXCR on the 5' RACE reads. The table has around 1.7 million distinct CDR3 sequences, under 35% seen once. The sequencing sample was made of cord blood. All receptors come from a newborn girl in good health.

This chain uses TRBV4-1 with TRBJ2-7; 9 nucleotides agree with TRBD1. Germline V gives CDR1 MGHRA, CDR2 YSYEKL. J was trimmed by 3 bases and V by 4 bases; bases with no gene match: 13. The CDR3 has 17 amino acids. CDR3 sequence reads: CASSLSPGQGRYYEQYF. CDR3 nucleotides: TGCGCCAGCAGCCTCAGTCCGGGACAGGGACGCTACTACGAGCAGTACTTC.

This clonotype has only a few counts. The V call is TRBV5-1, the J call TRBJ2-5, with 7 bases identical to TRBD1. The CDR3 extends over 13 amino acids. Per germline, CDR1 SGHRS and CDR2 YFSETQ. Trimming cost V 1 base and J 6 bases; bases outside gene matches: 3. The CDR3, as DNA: TGCGCCAGCAGCTTGACAGGGGAAAAGACCCAGTACTTC. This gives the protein CASSLTGEKTQYF.

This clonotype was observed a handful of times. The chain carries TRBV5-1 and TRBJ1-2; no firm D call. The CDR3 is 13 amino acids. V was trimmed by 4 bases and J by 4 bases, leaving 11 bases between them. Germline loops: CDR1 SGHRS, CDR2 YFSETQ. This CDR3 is CASSPLNSYGYTF. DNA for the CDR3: TGCGCCAGCAGCCCCCTAAACAGCTATGGCTACACCTTC.

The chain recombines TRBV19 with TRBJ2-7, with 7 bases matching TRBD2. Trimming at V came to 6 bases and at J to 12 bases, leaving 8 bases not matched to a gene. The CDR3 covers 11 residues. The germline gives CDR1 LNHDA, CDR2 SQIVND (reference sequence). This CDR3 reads CASRSAGEVYF. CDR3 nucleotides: TGTGCCAGTAGGTCCGCGGGAGAGGTGTACTTC.

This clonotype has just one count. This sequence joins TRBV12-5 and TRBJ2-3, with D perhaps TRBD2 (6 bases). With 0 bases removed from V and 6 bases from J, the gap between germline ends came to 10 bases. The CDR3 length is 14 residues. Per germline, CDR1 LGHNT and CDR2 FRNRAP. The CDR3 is CASGLVPGGDTQYF. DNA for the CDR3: TGTGCTAGTGGTTTGGTACCCGGAGGGGATACGCAGTATTTT.

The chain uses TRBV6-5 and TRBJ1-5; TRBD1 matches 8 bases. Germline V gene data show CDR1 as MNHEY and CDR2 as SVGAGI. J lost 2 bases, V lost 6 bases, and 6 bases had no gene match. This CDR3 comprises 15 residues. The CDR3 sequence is CASRPDRGGNQPQHF. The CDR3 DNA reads TGTGCCAGCAGGCCCGACAGGGGTGGCAATCAGCCCCAGCATTTT.

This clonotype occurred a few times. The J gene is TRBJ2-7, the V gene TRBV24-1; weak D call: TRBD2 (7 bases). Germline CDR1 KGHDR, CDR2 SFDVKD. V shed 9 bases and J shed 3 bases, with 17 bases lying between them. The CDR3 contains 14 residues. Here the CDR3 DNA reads TGTGCCACCTCTCTAGGGGGGGAGAACTACGAGCAGTACTTC. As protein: CATSLGGENYEQYF.

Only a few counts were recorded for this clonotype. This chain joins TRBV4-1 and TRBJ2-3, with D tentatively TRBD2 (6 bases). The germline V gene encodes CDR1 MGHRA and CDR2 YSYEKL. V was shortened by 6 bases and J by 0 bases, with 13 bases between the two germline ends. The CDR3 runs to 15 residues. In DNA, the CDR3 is TGCGCCAGCAGGCAAACGGGACTCAGCACAGATACGCAGTATTTT. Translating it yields CASRQTGLSTDTQYF.

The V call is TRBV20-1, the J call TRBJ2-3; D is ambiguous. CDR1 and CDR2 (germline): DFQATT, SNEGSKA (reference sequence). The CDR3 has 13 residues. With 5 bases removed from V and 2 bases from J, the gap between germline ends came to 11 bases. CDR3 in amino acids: CSADGSFTDTQYF. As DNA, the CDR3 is TGCAGTGCTGACGGCAGCTTCACAGATACGCAGTATTTT.

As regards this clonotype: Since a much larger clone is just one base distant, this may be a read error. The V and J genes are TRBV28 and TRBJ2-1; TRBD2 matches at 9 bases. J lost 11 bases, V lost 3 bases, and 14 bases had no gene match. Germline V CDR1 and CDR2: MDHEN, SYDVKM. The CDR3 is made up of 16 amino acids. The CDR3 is CASSFGLRLAGIKQFF. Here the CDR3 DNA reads TGTGCCAGCAGTTTTGGTCTCCGGCTAGCGGGGATTAAGCAGTTCTTC.

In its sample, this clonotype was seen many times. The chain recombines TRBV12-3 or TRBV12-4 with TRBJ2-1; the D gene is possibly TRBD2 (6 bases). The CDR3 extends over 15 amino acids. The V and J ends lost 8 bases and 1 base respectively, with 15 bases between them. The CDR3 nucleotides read TGTGCCAGCTGGGACTTCCGCCCTTCCTACAATGAGCAGTTCTTC. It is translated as CASWDFRPSYNEQFF.

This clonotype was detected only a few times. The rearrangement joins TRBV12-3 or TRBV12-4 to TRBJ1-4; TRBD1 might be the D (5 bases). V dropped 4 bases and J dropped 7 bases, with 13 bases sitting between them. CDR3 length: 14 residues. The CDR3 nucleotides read TGTGCCAGCAGTTCACAGGTTAAGGGTGAAAAACTGTTTTTT. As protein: CASSSQVKGEKLFF.

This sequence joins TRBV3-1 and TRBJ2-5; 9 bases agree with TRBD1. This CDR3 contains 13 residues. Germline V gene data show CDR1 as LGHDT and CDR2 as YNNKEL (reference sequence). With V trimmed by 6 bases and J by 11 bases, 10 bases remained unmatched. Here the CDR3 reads CASRLDRGTKQYF. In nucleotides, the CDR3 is TGTGCCAGCAGACTTGACAGGGGGACTAAGCAGTACTTC.

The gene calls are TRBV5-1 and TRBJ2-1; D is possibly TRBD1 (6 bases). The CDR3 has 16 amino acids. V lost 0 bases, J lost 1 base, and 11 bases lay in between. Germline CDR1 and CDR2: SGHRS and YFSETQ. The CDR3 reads CASSLVGTISYNEQFF. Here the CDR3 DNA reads TGCGCCAGCAGCTTGGTTGGGACAATTTCCTACAATGAGCAGTTCTTC.

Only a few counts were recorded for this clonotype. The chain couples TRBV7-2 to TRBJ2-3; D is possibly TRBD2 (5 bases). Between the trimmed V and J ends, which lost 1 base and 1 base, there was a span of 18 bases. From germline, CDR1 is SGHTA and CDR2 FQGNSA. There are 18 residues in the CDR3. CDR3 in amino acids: CASSLVTILPAGTDTQYF. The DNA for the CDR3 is TGTGCCAGCAGCTTAGTGACTATATTGCCCGCCGGCACAGATACGCAGTATTTT.

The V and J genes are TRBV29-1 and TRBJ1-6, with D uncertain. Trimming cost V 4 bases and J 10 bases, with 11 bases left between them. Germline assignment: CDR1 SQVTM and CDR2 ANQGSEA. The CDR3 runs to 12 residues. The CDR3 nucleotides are TGCAGCGTTGGTCGGGGTGGATCACCCCTCCACTTT. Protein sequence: CSVGRGGSPLHF.

The CDR3 reads CARTGQGSNQPQHF. DNA for the CDR3: TGTGCCAGGACGGGACAGGGAAGCAATCAGCCCCAGCATTTT. The chain has TRBV6-1 and TRBJ1-5; 9 positions match TRBD1. The CDR3 sequence is 14 residues long. Trimming at V came to 9 bases and at J to 1 base, leaving 4 bases not matched to a gene. Germline lookup yields CDR1 MNHNS and CDR2 SASEGT.

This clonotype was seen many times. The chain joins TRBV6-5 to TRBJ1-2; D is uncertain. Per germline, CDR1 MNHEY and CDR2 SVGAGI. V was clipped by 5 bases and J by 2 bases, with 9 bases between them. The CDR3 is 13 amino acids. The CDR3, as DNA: TGTGCCAGCAGTCCTCGACGGAACTATGGCTACACCTTC. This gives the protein CASSPRRNYGYTF.

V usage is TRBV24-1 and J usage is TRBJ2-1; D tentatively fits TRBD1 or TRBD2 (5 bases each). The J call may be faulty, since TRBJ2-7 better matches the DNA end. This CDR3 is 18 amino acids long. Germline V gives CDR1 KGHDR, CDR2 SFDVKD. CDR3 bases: TGTGCCACCAGTGATTTCAACAAGGGGCGAGCGGAAGACAATGAGCAGTACTTC. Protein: CATSDFNKGRAEDNEQYF.

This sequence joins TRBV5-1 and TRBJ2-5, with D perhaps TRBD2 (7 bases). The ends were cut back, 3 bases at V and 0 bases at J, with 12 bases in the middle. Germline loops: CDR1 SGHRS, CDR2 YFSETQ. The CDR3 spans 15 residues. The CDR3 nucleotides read TGCGCCAGCAGCTGGGAGGGGGGGTACCAAGAGACCCAGTACTTC. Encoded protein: CASSWEGGYQETQYF.